The clone carrying this T cell receptor beta chain was seen just once. What it binds is not known. This entry is derived from a study of shared clonotypes between healthy human individuals. Germline V lookup: CDR1 SGHVS, CDR2 FQNEAQ. V was clipped by 2 bases and J by 4 bases; unmatched bases: 5. The CDR3 length is 14 residues. Study results and limitations: Genetic and exposure-history diversity was limited by the few donors. Clonotypes which were not shared had lower generation probabilities than clonotypes that all four donors shared.

Produced via immunoSEQ multiplex PCR; TCRdb's table is partial and in-frame only. This table holds 550,000 to 800,000 clones, 90% found once. The chain has TRBV7-8 and TRBJ2-7; 7 nucleotides match TRBD1. The sample comprised memory CD8+ T cells from PBMCs. Subset specified: CD45RO+ cells pooled with CCR7-negative TemRA cells. This TCR came from a man younger than 30 in good health. Some clones in this sample may be carry-over from other donors' samples. CDR3 amino acids: CASSLPGQLYEQYF. CDR3 nucleotides: TGTGCCAGCAGCTTACCGGGACAGCTTTACGAGCAGTACTTC.